This TCR beta chain was found in a study of Tregs in tolerant kidney transplant recipients (dated by TCRdb to about 2019). Regarding the study in general: Before combined kidney and bone marrow transplantation, this study identified donor-specific regulatory T cells using TCRbeta sequencing and then followed those same cells after transplant. TCRbeta repertoire sequencing was used in a few healthy controls to compare several methods for expanding Tregs specific for an allogeneic donor.

For TCRbeta CDR3 sequencing, genomic DNA from the sorted cells was extracted using the QIAGEN DNeasy Blood and Tissue Kit. Through immunoSEQ, high-throughput TCRbeta CDR3 sequencing was done commercially, including PCR amplification with internal controls and bias correction. For the original study's pipeline: A unique productive TCRbeta sequence was defined by the CDR3 nucleotide sequence when primers matched, and otherwise by the CDR3 amino acid sequence together with the Vbeta and Jbeta genes. To correct for sorting error, sequences found in more than one sorted population at a frequency ratio of 2:1 or less were discarded, and the remaining shared sequences were assigned to the population with the higher frequency. A sequence was defined as donor-reactive if the sequence was expanded at least 5-fold in CFSE-low cells compared with unstimulated cells and had a frequency of at least 0.01% in CFSE-low cells. Jensen-Shannon divergence, calculated on the top 100 TCRbeta sequences ranked by frequency, was used to quantify repertoire divergence. For any sample with multiple sequencing runs, sorting error was corrected in each run separately before the runs were pooled. TCRdb took this table from immuneACCESS and kept in-frame rearrangements with V and J called. Such tables lack part of the clones; where checked against another copy, unresolved V genes explain under half of the gap, and the rest is unexplained. That table supplies the V and J calls and clone size; D and trimming were determined from the DNA. The sample table shows over 55,000 clones, and about four fifths are seen once. About 5.5% of the sample rests with the top ten.

With respect to this clone: Its antigen target is currently unknown. Within one base of it there is no much larger clone, and no base qualities were kept.

Unstimulated Tregs (CD4+CD25+CD127-), CD4+ non-Tregs (CD4+CD25-), CD4 and CD8 cells were FACS-sorted from thawed PBMCs. Blood from healthy controls was obtained either as purchased buffy coats or from healthy volunteers. Healthy control blood was processed to PBMCs with a Ficoll density gradient and then cryopreserved, whereas patient PBMCs were collected both before and after transplant. CDR1 DFQATT and CDR2 SNEGSKA are derived from the germline V gene (reference sequence). Inclusive of the bounding cysteine and phenylalanine, the CDR3 is 11 residues long. The DNA shown is the 33-base CDR3, in frame from base 1. V is clipped by 6 bases and J by 2 bases, and the sequence between their germline boundaries is 7 bases long. Points the paper makes about the study in general: Because the study included only a small number of patients, the results must be confirmed in larger populations and under other immunosuppression protocols. Expanding Tregs with activated donor B cells appeared to identify the most biologically relevant and donor-specific TCRbeta repertoire. Although technical replication error seemed to be minimal, the question of biological reproducibility was not addressed directly.

The clonotype comes from a human donor in good health. The specimen sequenced was CD4+ T cells from blood. The chain links TRBV20-1 with TRBJ1-2, with no confidently assigned D gene. For the CDR3, the sequence is CSAEGNYGYTF. The DNA sequence is as follows: TGCAGTGCCGAAGGGAACTATGGCTACACCTTC.